The source of this T cell receptor beta chain is a study of blood T cells in healthy people across ages. This CDR3 is 14 amino acids long. Germline V gives CDR1 MNHEY, CDR2 SVGAGI. V was cut by 6 bases and J by 5 bases, with 16 bases left in between. For the second PCR, which ran for roughly 7 to 11 cycles, a sample-barcoded 5' primer and a J-beta primer mix were used. With 12 random nucleotides, a template-switch adaptor tagged each individual cDNA molecule. MiXCR, run by TCRdb on the 5' RACE reads, gives a single entry per CDR3 protein. This table holds about 930,000 distinct CDR3 sequences, almost 30% found once. This clonotype was seen more than once but under ten times. These data were likewise used in another study, on T cells of mothers and their children. According to that study: Three healthy Caucasian mothers, along with their six children, were the donors. Unrelated pairs and related pairs have their TCR recombination output shaped similarly by thymic selection.

The source material was blood. The chain recombines TRBV6-5 with TRBJ1-1; D is possibly TRBD1 (6 bases). This receptor was taken from a woman aged 40 to 50 in good health. The CDR3 coding sequence is TGTGCCAGCAGGAACAGGGCAAGTAAAACTGAAGCTTTCTTT. Amino acids: CASRNRASKTEAFF.